This note documents a single T cell receptor beta chain sequence. This entry is derived from a study of blood T cell repertoires in COVID-19. CDR1 and CDR2 (germline): SGHNT, YYREEE (reference sequence). The ends lost 4 bases at V and 6 bases at J; junction bases unmatched: 4. The CDR3 covers 15 residues. Libraries were prepared by immunoSEQ multiplex PCR; TCRdb keeps only in-frame clonotypes and omits some of them. The sample yields more than 300,000 clones, 88% seen once. Sequencing was done on a sample of peripheral blood. The TCR sequence derives from a woman aged 70-85 years with COVID-19, enrolled during active disease. The V and J genes are TRBV5-4 and TRBJ2-1, with 13 positions matching TRBD2. The chain's CDR3 is CASSLTSGGGNEQFF. The CDR3 DNA sequence: TGTGCCAGCAGCCTTACTAGCGGGGGGGGCAATGAGCAGTTCTTC.